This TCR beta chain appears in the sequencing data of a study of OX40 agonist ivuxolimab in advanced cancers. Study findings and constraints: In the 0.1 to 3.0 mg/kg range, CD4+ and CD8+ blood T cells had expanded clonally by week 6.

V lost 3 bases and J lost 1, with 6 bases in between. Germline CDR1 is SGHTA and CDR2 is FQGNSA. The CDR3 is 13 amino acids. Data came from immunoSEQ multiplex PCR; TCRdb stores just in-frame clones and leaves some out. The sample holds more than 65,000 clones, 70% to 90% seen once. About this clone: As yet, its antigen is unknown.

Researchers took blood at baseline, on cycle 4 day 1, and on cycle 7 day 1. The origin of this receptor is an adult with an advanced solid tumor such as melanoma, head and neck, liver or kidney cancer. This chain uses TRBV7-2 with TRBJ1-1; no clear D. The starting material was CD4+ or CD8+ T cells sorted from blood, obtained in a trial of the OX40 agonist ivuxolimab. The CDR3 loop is CASSLGKNTEAFF. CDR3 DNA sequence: TGTGCCAGCAGCTTGGGGAAGAACACTGAAGCTTTCTTT.